This T cell receptor (beta chain) appears in the sequencing data of a study of blood T cell repertoires in COVID-19 (dated by TCRdb to 2020 to 2021). Concerning the study at large: Collaborator samples came from the United States, Italy and Spain and covered acute and convalescent phases of COVID-19. HLA class I and class II types, where available, came from metadata supplied by the sample provider rather than from assay-based typing. Samples were obtained from the ongoing ImmuneRACE study (first 160 participants) and from over a thousand subjects provided by 6 global collaborators. The sample metadata nearly always contained a de-identified subject ID, COVID-19 status, age in years and sex. The repertoires were released in a freely available public database intended as a resource for research on the immune response to SARS-CoV-2. Subjects who had been exposed to COVID-19, were actively infected with it, or had recovered from it provided the deeply sampled blood TCRbeta repertoires that made up the dataset. The material from the prospective study consisted of cDNA or gDNA derived from T cells, B-cell-depleted T cells, or PBMCs. Overall study outcomes, separate from this receptor: The amount of clinical and demographic metadata varied by source and participant and was provided uncurated.

About this clone: Its antigen is unknown. The input lacks base qualities; no much larger clone sits a single base away.

The immunoSEQ Assay, a bias-controlled multiplex PCR, was used to amplify TCRbeta CDR3 regions from genomic DNA. Turning to the authors' computational methods: The number of nucleated cells in each sample was estimated by amplification of reference gene primers within the assay. To quantify the absolute abundance of each unique TCRbeta CDR3 rearrangement, sequence reads were collapsed and filtered. For each sample, productive Simpson clonality was calculated as the square root of Simpson's diversity index across productive rearrangements. TCRdb carries this immuneACCESS record with in-frame sequences only. Its versions omit some clonotypes, under half of them owing to an unresolved V gene in the studies checked, with the rest unexplained. Clonal size and the V and J genes are those of that table, whereas D and trimming came from the DNA. This sample has around 150,000 clones in its table, and 60% to 85% of those were observed once. The ten largest clones take up around 8.1% of the sample.

Collaborating institutions collected whole blood in K2EDTA tubes following their own protocols. For TCRbeta analysis, collaborators shipped samples as frozen whole blood, isolated PBMCs, or DNA extracted from either of those sample types. The CDR3 measures 16 amino acids from cysteine to phenylalanine. This entry keeps only the CDR3 DNA: 48 bases, framed from base 1. V trim: 3 bases; J trim: 3 bases; unmatched bases: 6. CDR1 MNHEY and CDR2 SMNVEV were looked up in the germline V gene (reference sequence). The chain uses TRBV27 and TRBJ1-1, and 11 bases in between align with TRBD1. This clonotype was obtained from a man aged 60 to 69 with acute or convalescent COVID-19. The material sequenced was peripheral blood. The DNA sequence is TGTGCCAGCAGTTTTAATCCGGGACAGGGGGACACTGAAGCTTTCTTT. It encodes CASSFNPGQGDTEAFF.